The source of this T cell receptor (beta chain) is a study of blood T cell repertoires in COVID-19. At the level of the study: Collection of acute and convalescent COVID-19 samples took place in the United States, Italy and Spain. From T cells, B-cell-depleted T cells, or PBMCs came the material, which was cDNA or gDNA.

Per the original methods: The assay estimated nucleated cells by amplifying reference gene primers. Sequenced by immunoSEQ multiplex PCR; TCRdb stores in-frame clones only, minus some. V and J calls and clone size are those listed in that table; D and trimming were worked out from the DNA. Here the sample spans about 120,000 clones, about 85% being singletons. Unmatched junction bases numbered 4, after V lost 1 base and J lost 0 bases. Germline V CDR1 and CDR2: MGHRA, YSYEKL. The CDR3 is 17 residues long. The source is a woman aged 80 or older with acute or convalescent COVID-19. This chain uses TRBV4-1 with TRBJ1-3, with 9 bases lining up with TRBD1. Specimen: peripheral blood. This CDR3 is CASSQGTGAYSGNTIYF. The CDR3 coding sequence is TGCGCCAGCAGCCAAGGGACAGGGGCATACTCTGGAAACACCATATATTTT.